The clone carrying this TCR beta chain was seen more than once but under ten times. The target antigen is unknown. UMIs were added to TCR cDNA along with a universal primer site when it was made by 5'RACE template switching. TCRdb redid the calling of the 5' RACE reads with MiXCR, one entry per CDR3 protein. The sample includes fewer than 400,000 distinct CDR3 sequences, around 6.5% of them seen just once. The source of the sample is a study of T cells after yellow fever vaccination. Study-level points and caveats: Sorted repertoires could include abundant contaminating clonotypes from bulk cells. The booster saw the reappearance of most primary-vaccination clones (roughly 96% CD4, 88% CD8).

The CDR3 is made up of 15 amino acids. V was clipped by 3 bases and J by 0 bases, with 11 bases between them. CDR1 and CDR2 from the germline V gene are SNHLY and FYNNEI. The chain is built from TRBV2 and TRBJ1-1, with D unresolved. This sequence was found in a man aged 25 to 40 who received the YFV17D yellow fever vaccine. The input for sequencing was PBMCs, taken 5 days after the yellow fever booster vaccination. The CDR3 reads CASSDGEDMNTEAFF. In nucleotides, the CDR3 is TGTGCCAGCAGTGACGGAGAAGATATGAACACTGAAGCTTTCTTT.